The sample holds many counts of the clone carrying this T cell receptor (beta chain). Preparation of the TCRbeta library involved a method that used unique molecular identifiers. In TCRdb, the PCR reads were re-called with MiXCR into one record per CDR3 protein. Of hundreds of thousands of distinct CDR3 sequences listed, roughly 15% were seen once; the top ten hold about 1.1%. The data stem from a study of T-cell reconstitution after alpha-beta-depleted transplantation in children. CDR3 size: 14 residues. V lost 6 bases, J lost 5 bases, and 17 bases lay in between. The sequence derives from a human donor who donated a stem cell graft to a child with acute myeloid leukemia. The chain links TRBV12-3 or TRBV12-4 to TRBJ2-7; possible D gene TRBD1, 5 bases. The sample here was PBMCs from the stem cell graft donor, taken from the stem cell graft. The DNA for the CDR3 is TGTGCCAGCAGGATGGACATCCTGTTTGACGAGCAGTACTTC. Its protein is CASRMDILFDEQYF.